This T cell receptor (beta chain) was captured in a study of beta chain features in type 1 diabetes. Germline V CDR1 and CDR2: MNHEY, SMNVEV (reference sequence). CDR3 length: 14 residues. V lost 10 bases to trimming and J lost 1 base; unmatched junction nucleotides: 8. Sequencing targeted expressed TCRB transcripts, as all isolated RNA had been reverse transcribed. Assay used: immunoSEQ multiplex PCR; TCRdb lists only in-frame clones, some missing. The sample shows 500,000 to 700,000 clones, around 15% of them seen only once. This clone was detected a few times. The sequencing input was naive CD4+ T cells from blood. The chain joins TRBV27 to TRBJ2-5; 8 bases agree with TRBD2. The TCR originated in a man younger than 30 in good health. CDR3 nucleotides: TGTGCCACTGGGGCCGGGGGGGTCCAAGAGACCCAGTACTTC. The encoded protein is CATGAGGVQETQYF.